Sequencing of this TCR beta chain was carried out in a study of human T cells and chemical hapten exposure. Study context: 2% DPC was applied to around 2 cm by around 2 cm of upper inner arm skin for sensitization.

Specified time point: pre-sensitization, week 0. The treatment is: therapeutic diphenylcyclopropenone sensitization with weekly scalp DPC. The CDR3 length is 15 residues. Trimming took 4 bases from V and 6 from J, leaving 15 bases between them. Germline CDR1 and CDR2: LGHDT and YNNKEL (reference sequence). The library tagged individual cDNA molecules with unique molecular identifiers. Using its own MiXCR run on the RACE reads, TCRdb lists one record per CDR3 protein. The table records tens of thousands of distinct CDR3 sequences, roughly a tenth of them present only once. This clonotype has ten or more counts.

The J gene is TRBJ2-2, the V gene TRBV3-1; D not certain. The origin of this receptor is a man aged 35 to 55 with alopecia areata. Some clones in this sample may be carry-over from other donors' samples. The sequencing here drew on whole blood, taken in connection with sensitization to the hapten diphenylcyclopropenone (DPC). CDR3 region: CASSRKTGKAGELFF. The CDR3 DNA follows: TGTGCCAGCAGCCGTAAGACTGGGAAGGCCGGGGAGCTGTTTTTT.